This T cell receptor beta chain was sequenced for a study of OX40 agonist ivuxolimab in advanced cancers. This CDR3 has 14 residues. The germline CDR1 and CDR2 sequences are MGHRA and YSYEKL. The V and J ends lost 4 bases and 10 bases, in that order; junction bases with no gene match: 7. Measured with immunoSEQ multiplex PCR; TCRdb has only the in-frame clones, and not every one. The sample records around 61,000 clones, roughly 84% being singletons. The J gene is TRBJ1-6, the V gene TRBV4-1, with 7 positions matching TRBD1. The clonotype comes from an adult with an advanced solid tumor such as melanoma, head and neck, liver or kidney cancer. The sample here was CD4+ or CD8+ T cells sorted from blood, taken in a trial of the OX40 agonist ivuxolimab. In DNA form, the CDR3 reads TGCGCCAGCAGCCCCGACAGGGTGAGATCACCCCTCCACTTT. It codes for CASSPDRVRSPLHF.